This T cell receptor beta chain was captured in a study of cytomegalovirus exposure and HLA in healthy donors. The sample holds one count of this clone. No antigen is known for it. General observations from the study: The authors reported that TCR beta sequences could predict HLA-A and HLA-B alleles. These predictions were accurate for most subjects in the first cohort. The study listed approximately 160 cytomegalovirus-associated TCR beta chains.

PCR amplification relied on 60 Vbeta primers (plus 13 Jbeta primers). Repertoires were generated with immunoSEQ multiplex PCR, while TCRdb's copy carries only in-frame clones and drops some. The sample lists 140,000 to 150,000 clones; roughly 79% were seen once. Trimming left V 1 base short and J 2 bases short, with 24 bases between. There are 19 residues in the CDR3. In germline, CDR1 is MNHNS, CDR2 SASEGT. The chain employs TRBV6-1 and TRBJ2-7; possibly TRBD1 for D (6 bases). This receptor was identified in a woman aged 40 to 50 in good health and CMV-seropositive. The sequenced sample consisted of PBMCs. The CDR3 loop is CASSEVPNPDRTLPYEQYF. The CDR3 bases are TGTGCCAGCAGTGAAGTCCCTAATCCCGACAGGACTCTCCCCTACGAGCAGTACTTC.